This TCR beta chain stems from a study of CD8+ T cells in alopecia areata. Findings and caveats of the study: Sharing of TCRs across patients appeared less clear than in mice, possibly for HLA-related reasons.

In regard to this clone: Antigen: not known.

Extraction of RNA preceded its reverse transcription into cDNA, which served as the sequencing template. Some clones are missing from TCRdb's copy, which holds only in-frame ones; the method was immunoSEQ multiplex PCR. The table lists about 150,000 clones, less than 65% of them singletons. PBMCs yielded sorted CD4+ and CD8+ T cells. CDR1 is MDHEN, CDR2 SYDVKM, per germline. V was clipped by 3 bases and J by 1 base; unmatched bases: 3. CDR3 size: 14 residues. The rearrangement joins TRBV28 to TRBJ2-7, with 7 positions matching TRBD1. Sequenced input: CD8+ T cells sorted from blood. This clonotype was sampled from a human donor in good health. The chain's CDR3 is CASSFRGQSYEQYF. The CDR3, as DNA: TGTGCCAGCAGTTTCCGGGGACAGTCCTACGAGCAGTACTTC.